One sample yielded the 16 T cell receptor beta chains listed below, sequenced in a study of T cells in tumors after PD-1 blockade (dated 2019 in TCRdb). Library method: the immunoSEQ multiplex PCR assay. TCRdb took this table from immuneACCESS and kept in-frame rearrangements with V and J called. Such tables lack part of the clones; where checked against another copy, unresolved V genes explain under half of the gap, and the rest is unexplained. The sample table shows about 59,000 clones, and around four fifths are seen once. The ten biggest clones cover around an eighth of the sample. In light of the paper, this sample's time point label describes: before anti-PD-1 therapy. The sequencing here drew on PBMCs, taken before anti-PD-1 treatment. The receptors originated from a human donor with basal cell carcinoma.

The rearrangement links TRBV7-3 to TRBJ2-3; perhaps TRBD2 as D (5 bases). The V gene's germline CDR1 is SGHTA and CDR2 FQGTGA. This CDR3 region has 15 residues. V was clipped by 5 bases and J by 0 bases, with 12 bases between them. The CDR3 region is CASSTRAASTDTQYF. CDR3 coding DNA: TGTGCCAGCAGCACCCGAGCGGCTAGCACAGATACGCAGTATTTT.

The CDR3 region is CASSGRLAYEQYF. The CDR3 DNA is TGTGCCAGCAGCGGGCGATTGGCCTACGAGCAGTACTTC. The chain is built from TRBV7-9 and TRBJ2-7, with D uncertain. Germline V gene lookup returns CDR1 SEHNR and CDR2 FQNEAQ (reference sequence). CDR3 length: 13 amino acids. The ends were cut back, 5 bases at V and 2 bases at J, with 10 bases in the middle.

This clone has more than one count but fewer than ten. The chain joins TRBV3-1 (or the pseudogene TRBV3-2) to TRBJ2-2; TRBD2 is a possible D gene (7 bases). This CDR3 spans 17 amino acids. The germline CDR1 and CDR2 sequences are LGHDT and YNNKEL (reference sequence). V lost 2 bases and J lost 0, with 13 bases in between. CDR3: CASSQRGGTANTGELFF. DNA of the CDR3: TGTGCCAGCAGCCAAAGGGGGGGAACCGCGAACACCGGGGAGCTGTTTTTT.

The rearrangement links TRBV7-9 to TRBJ2-5, with a possible D match to TRBD2 (5 bases). V gave up 3 bases and J gave up 6 bases, with 8 bases separating them. The CDR3 sequence is 12 residues long. Germline V lookup: CDR1 SEHNR, CDR2 FQNEAQ (reference sequence). The CDR3 coding sequence is TGTGCCAGCAGCTTGGAGCGGAAGACCCAGTACTTC. Amino acids: CASSLERKTQYF.

The chain joins TRBV5-1 to TRBJ2-7, with a tentative D call TRBD1 (6 bases). V lost 6 bases and J 3 bases, leaving 16 bases between the germline ends. The CDR3 extends over 14 amino acids. In germline, CDR1 is SGHRS, CDR2 YFSETQ. The CDR3 DNA reads as TGCGCCAGCAAAGCTTGGGAAGGGGGCTACGAGCAGTACTTC. Amino acids: CASKAWEGGYEQYF.

The sample holds one count of this clone. This chain links TRBV11-3 with TRBJ1-1; D unclear. CDR3 size: 16 residues. V lost 5 bases to trimming and J lost 1 base, with 17 bases between them. The germline CDR1 and CDR2 sequences are SGHNT and YENEEA. CDR3 sequence: CASSTRASPKNTEAFF. CDR3 DNA sequence: TGTGCCAGCAGCACACGGGCCTCGCCGAAGAACACTGAAGCTTTCTTT.

The chain links TRBV6-6 to TRBJ2-1; D gene ambiguous. Trimming shortened V by 8 bases and J by 9 bases, and 8 bases separated the two germline ends. The CDR3 is 10 amino acids. The germline CDR1 and CDR2 sequences are MNHNY and SVGAGI (reference sequence). In DNA, the CDR3 is TGTGCCAGCGGCTTCACTGAGCAGTTCTTC. This sequence encodes CASGFTEQFF.

This clone was picked up a small number of times. The chain uses TRBV4-1 and TRBJ2-2, with no clear D. The V gene's germline CDR1 is MGHRA and CDR2 YSYEKL. The CDR3 spans 15 residues. Trimming took off 1 base at V and 4 bases at J, with 10 bases between the two ends. Here the CDR3 DNA reads TGCGCCAGCAGCCAAGTTCCAGCCGGCACCGGGGAGCTGTTTTTT. This codes for CASSQVPAGTGELFF.

The V gene is TRBV5-1, the J gene TRBJ2-7, with TRBD1 identical over 8 bases. Germline lookup yields CDR1 SGHRS and CDR2 YFSETQ. CDR3 length: 15 residues. V shed 5 bases and J 0 bases; nucleotides not matched to a gene: 7. The CDR3: CASSYNDRGSYEQYF. CDR3 bases: TGCGCCAGCAGTTACAACGACAGGGGCTCCTACGAGCAGTACTTC.

V and J are TRBV7-8 and TRBJ1-1, with TRBD1 matching 10 bases. Germline V gene lookup returns CDR1 SGHVS and CDR2 FQNEAQ. After removal of 3 bases from V and 5 bases from J, the junction contained 9 bases not matched to a gene. This CDR3 spans 16 amino acids. The CDR3 nucleotides are TGTGCCAGCAGCTTCCAATCCGGACAGGGGGGGACTGAAGCTTTCTTT. It translates to CASSFQSGQGGTEAFF.

Notes on this clone: Different DNA sequences within this sample yield the same CDR3. The chain combines TRBV12-3 or TRBV12-4 with TRBJ1-1, with D perhaps TRBD1 (5 bases). This CDR3 has 13 residues. V gave up 2 bases and J gave up 1 base, with 5 bases separating them. The CDR3 sequence: CASSLQGNTEAFF. DNA for the CDR3: TGTGCCAGCAGTTTACAGGGGAACACTGAAGCTTTCTTT.

J is TRBJ1-1 and V is TRBV6-2 or TRBV6-3; TRBD1 agrees at 8 bases. The CDR3 runs 17 residues. With 5 bases clipped from V and 0 bases from J, the junction kept 11 bases outside the gene matches. Germline loops: CDR1 MNHEY, CDR2 SVGEGT. The DNA of the CDR3 is TGTGCCAGCAGTAAGCAATACAGGGGGAAGATGAACACTGAAGCTTTCTTT. Protein: CASSKQYRGKMNTEAFF.

The chain carries TRBV12-5 and TRBJ1-5; D gene ambiguous. Germline CDR1 is LGHNT and CDR2 is FRNRAP. The V gene lost 2 bases and the J gene lost 3 bases, with 14 bases spanning the gap. CDR3 length equals 16 residues. This CDR3 is CASGLNGQIINQPQHF. The CDR3, as DNA: TGTGCTAGTGGTTTGAACGGTCAGATTATCAATCAGCCCCAGCATTTT.

There are a few counts of this clone. The rearrangement links TRBV15 to TRBJ1-5; no definite D call. Germline-derived CDR1 and CDR2 are LNHNV and YYDKDF (reference sequence). The CDR3 is 15 residues long. The V gene lost 3 bases and the J gene lost 0 bases, with 9 bases spanning the gap. The CDR3 sequence is CATSSLVGSNQPQHF. The CDR3 nucleotides are TGTGCCACCAGCAGCCTGGTGGGTAGCAATCAGCCCCAGCATTTT.

The chain couples TRBV27 to TRBJ2-2; the D is unclear. V lost 3 bases and J 4 bases, leaving 9 bases between the germline ends. This CDR3 has 14 amino acids. Looked up from germline, CDR1 is MNHEY and CDR2 is SMNVEV (reference sequence). The CDR3 nucleotides are TGTGCCAGCAGTTTTACAGCGATCACCGGGGAGCTGTTTTTT. Translation: CASSFTAITGELFF.

The chain carries TRBV3-1 (or the pseudogene TRBV3-2) and TRBJ1-1; no clear D. In germline, CDR1 is LGHDT, CDR2 YNNKEL (reference sequence). This CDR3 region has 13 residues. Trimming stripped 2 bases from V and 1 base from J, with 5 bases between. CDR3: CASSQIQNTEAFF. The CDR3 region has the DNA TGTGCCAGCAGCCAAATCCAGAACACTGAAGCTTTCTTT.